One sample yielded the 19 T cell receptor beta chains listed below, sequenced in a study of cytomegalovirus exposure and HLA in healthy donors. PCR amplification relied on 60 Vbeta primers (plus 13 Jbeta primers). Clones were read by immunoSEQ multiplex PCR, and TCRdb kept only the in-frame ones, dropping some. The data show approximately 86,000 clones, over 60% seen once. Sequenced material: PBMCs. The receptors were sampled from a man aged 40-49 years in good health and CMV-seronegative.

The chain couples TRBV27 to TRBJ2-7; 7 positions agree with TRBD1. With 10 bases clipped from V and 3 bases from J, the junction kept 12 bases outside the gene matches. Germline loops: CDR1 MNHEY, CDR2 SMNVEV (reference sequence). This CDR3 is 14 amino acids long. CDR3 coding DNA: TGTGCCACGGGCGCCGGGACAGCGATCTACGAGCAGTACTTC. Protein product: CATGAGTAIYEQYF.

The chain combines TRBV6-5 with TRBJ1-2; 8 bases line up with TRBD1. The V gene end was trimmed by 6 bases and the J gene end by 6 bases; junction bases not matched to a gene: 6. This CDR3 contains 13 residues. Looked up from germline, CDR1 is MNHEY and CDR2 is SVGAGI. CDR3 sequence (DNA): TGTGCCAGCAGCCAGACAGGGGCCCATGGCTACACCTTC. Amino acid sequence: CASSQTGAHGYTF.

This clone has a handful of counts. The chain joins TRBV28 to TRBJ2-2, with 8 bases identical to TRBD2. The germline V gene has CDR1 MDHEN and CDR2 SYDVKM. J was trimmed by 0 bases and V by 7 bases; bases with no gene match: 1. This CDR3 has 14 amino acids. CDR3 sequence reads: CASKAGANTGELFF. The DNA for the CDR3 is TGTGCCAGCAAAGCGGGGGCGAACACCGGGGAGCTGTTTTTT.

This clone was seen a single time. The chain combines TRBV4-2 with TRBJ2-7; D may be TRBD2 (6 bases). The CDR3 spans 18 residues. The germline V gene has CDR1 LGHNA and CDR2 YNFKEQ. Trimming left V 0 bases short and J 7 bases short, with 25 bases between. The CDR3: CASSQDLPRAGLTVEQYF. In DNA, the CDR3 is TGTGCCAGCAGCCAAGATCTTCCCCGAGCGGGCCTTACTGTAGAGCAGTACTTC.

The chain employs TRBV7-2 and TRBJ1-5, with 8 bases matching TRBD1. Germline-derived CDR1 and CDR2 are SGHTA and FQGNSA. The CDR3 covers 15 residues. The V and J ends lost 5 bases and 5 bases, in that order; junction bases with no gene match: 8. The CDR3 nucleotides are TGTGCCAGCAGCACCCGGACAGGGCCCCATCAGCCCCAGCATTTT. Its protein is CASSTRTGPHQPQHF.

This chain links TRBV30 with TRBJ2-7; 9 nucleotides agree with TRBD2. V was pared by 0 bases and J by 5 bases, with 14 bases of the junction left unmatched. The CDR3 contains 17 residues. The germline gives CDR1 GTSNPN, CDR2 SVGIG (reference sequence). The CDR3 coding sequence is TGTGCCTGGAGTGTTTGGAGCGGGGGGCCGTTAACCCACGAGCAGTACTTC. This sequence encodes CAWSVWSGGPLTHEQYF.

The rearrangement links TRBV5-1 to TRBJ2-2, with TRBD1 as a possible D gene (6 bases). The CDR3 spans 14 residues. Trimming pared 2 bases from V and 4 bases from J, leaving 9 bases between. The V gene's germline CDR1 is SGHRS and CDR2 YFSETQ. The DNA of the CDR3 is TGCGCCAGCAGCTTTGGGGGCGGCACCGGGGAGCTGTTTTTT. This gives the protein CASSFGGGTGELFF.

This chain uses TRBV6-1 with TRBJ2-1; 9 bases map to TRBD1. This CDR3 spans 15 amino acids. Germline V CDR1 and CDR2: MNHNS, SASEGT. J was trimmed by 5 bases and V by 8 bases; bases with no gene match: 10. CDR3 sequence: CASGDHRGQNNEQFF. The CDR3 DNA reads TGTGCCAGCGGGGATCACAGGGGGCAGAACAATGAGCAGTTCTTC.

In regard to this clone: Other DNA variants within this sample encode the same CDR3. The chain links TRBV7-8 to TRBJ2-5; 8 bases line up with TRBD1. From germline, CDR1 is SGHVS and CDR2 FQNEAQ. Losses at the gene ends were 5 bases for V and 4 bases for J; bases not matched to a gene: 3. This CDR3 has 13 residues. In nucleotides, the CDR3 is TGTGCCAGCAGCGAAGACAGGGGAGAGACCCAGTACTTC. It codes for CASSEDRGETQYF.

This clone was picked up a small number of times. This rearrangement joins TRBV7-8 to TRBJ1-2, with D maybe TRBD1 (5 bases). The CDR3 sequence is 17 residues long. In germline, CDR1 is SGHVS, CDR2 FQNEAQ. V was clipped by 6 bases and J by 4 bases, with 24 bases between them. CDR3 DNA sequence: TGTGCCAGCAGTAACTTACCTACTTCCGGAGGGACCTATGGCTACACCTTC. Translating it yields CASSNLPTSGGTYGYTF.

This clone was seen more than once but under ten times. The genes are TRBV6-6 and TRBJ1-2, with D uncertain. The ends were cut back, 7 bases at V and 4 bases at J, with 7 bases in the middle. The germline V gene has CDR1 MNHNY and CDR2 SVGAGI (reference sequence). This CDR3 has 11 residues. CDR3 DNA sequence: TGTGCCAGCACGGAGGGCTATGGCTACACCTTC. Translating gives CASTEGYGYTF.

The chain uses TRBV7-3 and TRBJ2-3; maybe TRBD2 (6 bases). CDR1 and CDR2 from the germline V gene are SGHTA and FQGTGA. CDR3 length: 14 amino acids. Trimming removed 5 bases from V and 6 bases from J, with 15 bases in between. The DNA of the CDR3 is TGTGCCAGCAGCCCCGGACTATTTCCCGATACGCAGTATTTT. Amino acids: CASSPGLFPDTQYF. The whole variable domain, filled in from reference TRBV7-3 and TRBJ2-3, reads GAGVSQTPSNKVTEKGKYVELRCDPISGHTALYWYRQSLGQGPEFLIYFQGTGAADDSGLPNDRFFAVRPEGSVSTLKIQRTERGDSAVYLCASSPGLFPDTQYFGPGTRLTVL.

This chain joins TRBV5-1 and TRBJ2-7; D is perhaps TRBD2 (5 bases). Trimming took 0 bases from V and 7 from J, leaving 14 bases between them. The germline V gene encodes CDR1 SGHRS and CDR2 YFSETQ. The CDR3 is 14 amino acids. DNA for the CDR3: TGCGCCAGCAGCTTGGAGCGGCCCTCCTTGGAGCAGTACTTC. This codes for CASSLERPSLEQYF.

J is TRBJ2-7 and V is TRBV7-6, with TRBD2 identical over 7 bases. Germline V gene sequence: CDR1 SGHVS, CDR2 FNYEAQ. The CDR3 contains 15 residues. With 4 bases clipped from V and 2 bases from J, the junction kept 8 bases outside the gene matches. CDR3 nucleotide sequence: TGTGCCAGCAGCTCCCAGAGCGGGGTCCCCTACGAGCAGTACTTC. It is translated as CASSSQSGVPYEQYF.

The chain recombines TRBV6-4 with TRBJ2-3; 9 bases are shared with TRBD1. Germline CDR1 is MRHNA and CDR2 is SNTAGT. The CDR3 covers 14 residues. The J segment lost 5 bases and the V segment lost 6 bases, leaving 6 bases of the junction unmatched. The CDR3: CASSRTGEGDTQYF. Written as DNA, the CDR3 is TGTGCCAGCAGCCGGACAGGGGAAGGAGATACGCAGTATTTT.

V usage is TRBV14 and J usage is TRBJ1-2; D remains unclear. The germline V gene has CDR1 SGHDN and CDR2 FVKESK. The CDR3 loop spans 14 amino acids. Trimming left V 4 bases short and J 4 bases short, with 13 bases between. The CDR3 nucleotides are TGTGCCAGCAGCCCCCTTTTGGCTGGCTATGGCTACACCTTC. Translating it yields CASSPLLAGYGYTF.

The CDR3 sequence is CASSSGQFYGYTF. The CDR3 bases are TGTGCCAGCAGTAGCGGACAGTTCTATGGCTACACCTTC. The V and J genes are TRBV6-6 and TRBJ1-2; a weak D match, TRBD1 (6 bases). Trimming took 5 bases from V and 4 from J, leaving 11 bases between them. Per the germline V gene, CDR1 is MNHNY and CDR2 is SVGAGI (reference sequence). CDR3 length: 13 amino acids.

This rearrangement joins TRBV29-1 to TRBJ2-3; no clear D. Germline CDR1 SQVTM, CDR2 ANQGSEA. The CDR3 length is 15 residues. Trimming took off 4 bases at V and 4 bases at J, with 18 bases between the two ends. As DNA, the CDR3 is TGCAGCGTTGTTGGATCGGCCAGCGCCCCAGATACGCAGTATTTT. Protein product: CSVVGSASAPDTQYF.

A few counts support this clone. J is TRBJ1-4 and V is TRBV23-1; TRBD1 matches at 12 bases. TRBV23-1 carries the ORF label, with uncertain function. The CDR3 covers 15 residues. V lost 8 bases to trimming and J lost 5 bases; unmatched junction nucleotides: 6. CDR3 in amino acids: CASAQGTGGNEKLFF. For the CDR3, the DNA is TGCGCCAGCGCACAGGGGACAGGGGGCAATGAAAAACTGTTTTTT.